The rows below give T cell receptor beta chains drawn from one sample of a study of blood T cell repertoires in COVID-19. The repertoire was sequenced with immunoSEQ multiplex PCR; TCRdb's copy has only in-frame clones and lacks some. The repertoire holds more than 200,000 clones, with about four fifths as singletons. Sequencing used peripheral blood. All receptors derive from a man older than 75 with acute or convalescent COVID-19. Both conserved end residues are trimmed from each CDR3. A D gene is named only where the DNA matches it firmly.

TRBD1 | TRBJ1-5 | 11 | TRBV2 | ASKGQGRQPQH
- | TRBJ2-7 | 14 | TRBV5-1 | ASSFGSSGSSYEQY
TRBD1 | TRBJ1-1 | 15 | TRBV5-1 | ASSLAGGRGRGTEAF
TRBD1 | TRBJ1-2 | 13 | TRBV15 | ATSSGQGDSYGYT
- | TRBJ1-1 | 13 | TRBV7-2 | ASSLAWGGRTEAF
- | TRBJ2-5 | 12 | TRBV7-3 | ASSLRGDARTQY
- | TRBJ2-7 | 11 | TRBV7-3 | ASSSTRGHEQY
- | TRBJ1-3 | 13 | TRBV3-1/TRBV3-2 | ASSQAHSSGNTIY
TRBD1 | TRBJ1-2 | 15 | TRBV9 | ASSVGPTGVTTNGYT
TRBD2 | TRBJ2-7 | 14 | TRBV3-1/TRBV3-2 | ASSWTSGGLNHEQY
TRBD1 | TRBJ1-4 | 13 | TRBV5-4 | ASSPTTGQGEKLF
- | TRBJ1-3 | 15 | TRBV19 | ASSMSVGASSGNTIY
- | TRBJ2-1 | 16 | TRBV24-1 | ATSDRGARDGGLDEQF
TRBD1 | TRBJ2-1 | 16 | TRBV4-1 | ASSQGGPWGQGKNEQF
TRBD2 | TRBJ2-1 | 12 | TRBV15 | ATFSGGAYNEQF
TRBD1 | TRBJ2-4 | 10 | TRBV20-1 | SATDRVNIQY
TRBD1 | TRBJ1-4 | 14 | TRBV25-1 | ASSEVPGQGDEKLF
- | TRBJ1-1 | 12 | TRBV5-1 | ASSPSRAHTEAF
TRBD1 | TRBJ2-7 | 10 | TRBV28 | ASTTGVPEQY
TRBD2 | TRBJ2-3 | 13 | TRBV6-2/TRBV6-3 | ASSPSGRRTDTQY
TRBD1 | TRBJ1-2 | 12 | TRBV28 | ASSPPGGWYGYT
TRBD2 | TRBJ2-7 | 11 | TRBV6-5 | ASSQREKYEQY
TRBD2 | TRBJ2-7 | 14 | TRBV11-2 | ASSLWLAGGPGEQY
TRBD1 | TRBJ1-1 | 13 | TRBV10-3 | AISESDRGRAEAF
- | TRBJ1-2 | 11 | TRBV28 | ATLGGQNYGYT
- | TRBJ2-1 | 14 | TRBV7-3 | ASSLGRGGSYNEQF
TRBD1 | TRBJ1-2 | 13 | TRBV3-1/TRBV3-2 | ASSQDNRGGRGYT
TRBD2 | TRBJ2-7 | 13 | TRBV7-9 | ASSPPSGGSYEQY